This TCR beta chain was sequenced in a study of T cells in Graves' hyperthyroidism and ophthalmopathy. The wider study: The authors collected peripheral blood at initial diagnosis, before any treatment. Overall study results and limits: Blood also contained most expanded thyroid clonotypes above 0.001. Before onset, by a median of approximately 6.2 months, the model predicted ophthalmopathy.

The source material, RNA transcripts, was used to amplify TCR beta CDR3 regions. First-round RT-PCR of the TCR CDR3 relied on the HTBI primer set. From the multiplex PCR reads, TCRdb called clonotypes with MiXCR, one entry per CDR3 protein. The table lists under 600,000 distinct CDR3 sequences, roughly a sixth of them singletons. V was pared by 2 bases and J by 0 bases, with 11 bases between. The CDR3 sequence is 16 residues long. In its sample, this clonotype was seen many times. What it recognizes is unknown. Patients showing uncontrolled infection, other autoimmune disease, pregnancy or lactation were ineligible.

The chain recombines TRBV12-3 or TRBV12-4 with TRBJ2-1, with D maybe TRBD2 (5 bases). This clonotype was obtained from a woman between 40 and 55 years old with Graves' ophthalmopathy. What was sequenced was blood. CDR3 coding DNA: TGTGCCAGCAGTTTACGGGGTGATAGCTCCTACAATGAGCAGTTCTTC. It translates to CASSLRGDSSYNEQFF.